Included here is one TCR beta chain sequence, with context. Each CDR3 protein gets one entry after TCRdb re-called the reads with MiXCR. This sample carries about 490,000 distinct CDR3 sequences, 16% of them seen once, and the ten largest clones take 20% to 30%. This record belongs to a study of T cell repertoires in cytomegalovirus infection. Germline-derived CDR1 and CDR2 are KGHDR and SFDVKD. CDR3 length: 14 residues. V dropped 7 bases and J dropped 0 bases, with 9 bases sitting between them. The source material was CD8+ T cells from PBMCs. This chain connects TRBV24-1 to TRBJ2-1; D uncertain. The sequence was obtained from a human donor in good health (CMV status not recorded). Some clones in this sample may be carry-over from other donors' samples. The CDR3 nucleotides are TGTGCCACCAGCGGGTCCAGCTCCTACAATGAGCAGTTCTTC. This gives the protein CATSGSSSYNEQFF.